Below are 5 T cell receptor beta chains sequenced from a single sample in a study of T-cell reconstitution after alpha-beta-depleted transplantation in children. Unique molecular identifiers were incorporated into the prepared TCRbeta library. Each CDR3 protein is one row after TCRdb ran MiXCR on the PCR reads. The data show under 450,000 distinct CDR3 sequences, with roughly 16% seen just once and approximately 28% held by the top ten. The sample was PBMCs, mostly from graft donor cells, taken 360 days after TCRalphabeta/CD19-depleted stem cell transplant. The receptors were sampled from a boy younger than two who had a stem cell transplant for Wiskott-Aldrich syndrome, so the T cells may come from the graft donor.

This clonotype was observed a few times. V gene TRBV5-1 combines with J gene TRBJ2-1; D may correspond to TRBD1 or TRBD2 (6 bases each). CDR3 length equals 15 residues. Germline V CDR1 and CDR2: SGHRS, YFSETQ. The V and J ends lost 4 bases and 6 bases respectively, with 17 bases between them. The CDR3 reads CASSGQGRIGNEQFF. The CDR3 DNA reads TGCGCCAGCAGCGGGCAGGGGAGGATAGGCAATGAGCAGTTCTTC.

The sample holds a few counts of this clonotype. This rearrangement joins TRBV25-1 to TRBJ2-5; D not certain. The CDR3 loop spans 17 amino acids. V was clipped by 2 bases and J by 0 bases, with 16 bases between them. CDR1 MGHDK and CDR2 SYGVNS come from the germline V gene. The CDR3 coding sequence is TGTGCCAGCAGTGAAAGAGGACGGAGACCGTACCAAGAGACCCAGTACTTC. Protein: CASSERGRRPYQETQYF.

This clonotype was counted a few times. The chain recombines TRBV4-3 with TRBJ2-7, with TRBD2 identical over 10 bases. V was clipped by 3 bases and J by 1 base; unmatched bases: 3. The CDR3 spans 15 residues. The germline V gene encodes CDR1 LGHNA and CDR2 YSLEER. The CDR3 sequence is CASSQELAGSYEQYF. DNA for the CDR3: TGCGCCAGCAGCCAGGAACTAGCGGGATCCTACGAGCAGTACTTC.

This clonotype was detected only a few times. The chain links TRBV10-2 to TRBJ2-1, with D possibly being TRBD1 or TRBD2 (5 bases each). The CDR3 has 11 amino acids. Germline values: CDR1 WSHSY, CDR2 SAAADI. The V end lost 2 bases, the J end lost 15 bases, and 11 bases lay between the germline ends. In nucleotides, the CDR3 is TGCGCCAGCAGTGAGGGGAGACAGCGGTTCTTC. This translates into CASSEGRQRFF.

This clonotype showed up just a few times. The chain recombines TRBV20-1 with TRBJ2-2, with D maybe TRBD2 (7 bases). Looked up from germline, CDR1 is DFQATT and CDR2 is SNEGSKA (reference sequence). CDR3 length equals 13 residues. Trimming took 3 bases from V and 6 from J, leaving 11 bases between them. DNA of the CDR3: TGCAGTGCTAGTCGAGGGGGGGCCGGGGAGCTGTTTTTT. Its translation is CSASRGGAGELFF.